This entry is about one TCR beta chain. The antigen remains unidentified. Vbeta (60) and Jbeta (13) primers were used in the PCR. Produced via immunoSEQ multiplex PCR; TCRdb's table is partial and in-frame only. The table records about 140,000 clones, about four fifths of them present only once. This sample stems from a study of cytomegalovirus exposure and HLA in healthy donors. General study findings and limits: One variant, a missense change in DCLRE1C, was linked in a later analysis to TCR beta V- and J-gene trimming.

CDR3 length: 15 residues. V was cut by 5 bases and J by 4 bases, with 17 bases left in between. Looked up from germline, CDR1 is WNHNN and CDR2 is SYGVQD (reference sequence). This sequence was found in a man aged 40-49 years in good health and CMV-seronegative. The rearrangement joins TRBV10-1 to TRBJ1-2; D is uncertain. Material: PBMCs. CDR3: CASSSNRQETYGYTF. Here the CDR3 DNA reads TGCGCCAGCAGTTCGAATAGGCAGGAAACCTATGGCTACACCTTC.